This T cell receptor (beta chain) was sequenced in a study of blood T cell repertoires in COVID-19. At the level of the study: The samples span acute and convalescent COVID-19 from the United States, Italy and Spain. In each case, the material was cDNA or gDNA derived from T cells, B-cell-depleted T cells, or PBMCs.

The length of the CDR3 is 15 residues. Germline V gene data show CDR1 as MNHEY and CDR2 as SMNVEV (reference sequence). Losses at the gene ends were 6 bases for V and 10 bases for J; bases not matched to a gene: 12. As handled by the study authors: Reference gene primer amplification gave estimated nucleated cell counts. Data came from immunoSEQ multiplex PCR; TCRdb stores just in-frame clones and leaves some out. That table supplies the V and J calls and clone size; D and trimming were determined from the DNA. The sample holds 90,000 or so clones, approximately 79% seen once. Material: peripheral blood. This TCR was sampled from an elderly woman with acute or convalescent COVID-19. The chain recombines TRBV27 with TRBJ2-1; TRBD1 matches at 10 bases. This CDR3 is CASRKPGQGMFEQFF. DNA of the CDR3: TGTGCCAGCAGGAAACCGGGACAGGGGATGTTCGAGCAGTTCTTC.